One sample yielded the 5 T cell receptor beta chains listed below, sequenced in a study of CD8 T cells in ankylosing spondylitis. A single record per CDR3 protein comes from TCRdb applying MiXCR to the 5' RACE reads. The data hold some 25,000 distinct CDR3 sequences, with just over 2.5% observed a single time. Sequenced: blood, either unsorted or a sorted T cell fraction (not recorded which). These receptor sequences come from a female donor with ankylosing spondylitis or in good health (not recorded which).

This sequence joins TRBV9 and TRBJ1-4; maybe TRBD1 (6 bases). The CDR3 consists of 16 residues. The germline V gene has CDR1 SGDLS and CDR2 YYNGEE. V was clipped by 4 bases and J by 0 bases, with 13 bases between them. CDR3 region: CASSPRGSATNEKLFF. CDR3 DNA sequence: TGTGCCAGCAGCCCCAGGGGTTCTGCAACTAATGAAAAACTGTTTTTT.

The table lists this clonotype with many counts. The CDR3 coding sequence is TGTGCCAGCAGCCCCCAAAGGTCTGGTTACGAGCAGTACTTC. It yields the protein CASSPQRSGYEQYF. V and J are TRBV9 and TRBJ2-7; D unclear. The CDR3 is made up of 14 amino acids. Germline lookup yields CDR1 SGDLS and CDR2 YYNGEE. Trimming pared 4 bases from V and 4 bases from J, leaving 15 bases between.

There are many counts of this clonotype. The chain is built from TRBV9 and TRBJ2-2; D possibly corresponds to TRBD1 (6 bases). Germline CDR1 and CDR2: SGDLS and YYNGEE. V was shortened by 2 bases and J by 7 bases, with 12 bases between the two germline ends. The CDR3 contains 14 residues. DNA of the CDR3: TGTGCCAGCAGCGTCGTAGGGGGTTTCGGGGAGCTGTTTTTT. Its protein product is CASSVVGGFGELFF.

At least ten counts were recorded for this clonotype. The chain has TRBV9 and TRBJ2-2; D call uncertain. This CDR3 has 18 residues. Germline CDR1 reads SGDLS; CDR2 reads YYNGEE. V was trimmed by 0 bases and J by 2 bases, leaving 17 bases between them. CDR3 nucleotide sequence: TGTGCCAGCAGCGTAGCTCCCTCACGAGTAGGAAACACCGGGGAGCTGTTTTTT. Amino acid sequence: CASSVAPSRVGNTGELFF.

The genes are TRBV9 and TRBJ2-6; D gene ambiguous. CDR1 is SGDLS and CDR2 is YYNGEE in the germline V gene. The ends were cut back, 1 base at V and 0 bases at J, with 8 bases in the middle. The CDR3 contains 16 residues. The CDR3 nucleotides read TGTGCCAGCAGCGTAAGACTTAGCTCTGGGGCCAACGTCCTGACTTTC. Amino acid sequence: CASSVRLSSGANVLTF.